This T cell receptor beta chain was identified during a study of CD8 T cells in Susac syndrome. With random hexamers, roughly 0.45 to 1 ug RNA was reverse transcribed. TCRdb used MiXCR to reprocess the immunoSEQ multiplex PCR reads, holding one entry per CDR3 protein. Here the sample spans around 130,000 distinct CDR3 sequences, about 93% being singletons. Germline CDR1 is MNHEY and CDR2 is SVGEGT. This CDR3 spans 16 amino acids. The V gene lost 4 bases and the J gene lost 2 bases, with 15 bases spanning the gap. This chain connects TRBV6-2 or TRBV6-3 to TRBJ2-1; perhaps D is TRBD1 or TRBD2 (5 bases each). This receptor was identified in a human donor with multiple sclerosis. Sample: CD8+ T cells from PBMCs. DNA for the CDR3: TGTGCCAGCAGTTTTTGGGGGAGTAGCACCTACAATGAGCAGTTCTTC. Translated: CASSFWGSSTYNEQFF.